The sequence of this TCR beta chain was determined in a study of CD8 T cells in ankylosing spondylitis. Study-wide results and limits: Disease-linked clones bore a CD8+ phenotype, appearing relatively rarely in peripheral blood.

CDR3 length: 12 amino acids. The V end lost 6 bases, the J end lost 7 bases, and 12 bases lay between the germline ends. Germline CDR1 reads MNHNY; CDR2 reads SVGAGI (reference sequence). TCRdb re-derived calls from the 5' RACE reads in MiXCR, one entry per CDR3 protein. The table lists under 150,000 distinct CDR3 sequences, about 8% of them singletons. In this sample, this clonotype turned up many times. What it recognizes is unknown. Specimen: synovial fluid, either unsorted or a sorted T cell fraction (not recorded which). The sequence was obtained from a male donor with ankylosing spondylitis. The chain links TRBV6-6 to TRBJ1-1; D is possibly TRBD1 (5 bases). CDR3 bases: TGTGCCAGCAGCATGGGACGGATTGAAGCTTTCTTT. Protein product: CASSMGRIEAFF.